These 4 T cell receptor beta chains originate from one sample sequenced in a study of preoperative IRX-2 immunotherapy in early breast cancer. Clones were sequenced by immunoSEQ multiplex PCR, and TCRdb holds only the in-frame ones, with some missing. The top ten clones hold around 15% of a sample with about 23,000 clones, about 95% of them seen once. Sample treatment: preoperative locoregional IRX-2 cytokine immunotherapy. This specimen consisted of tumor tissue, obtained after IRX-2 immunotherapy. The receptors originated from a human donor with breast cancer.

V gene TRBV19 combines with J gene TRBJ2-2; TRBD2 is a possible D gene (6 bases). V lost 6 bases, J lost 2 bases, and 13 bases lay in between. Germline loops: CDR1 LNHDA, CDR2 SQIVND (reference sequence). This CDR3 contains 15 residues. The CDR3 loop is CASRMAGRNTGELFF. The CDR3 nucleotides read TGTGCCAGTAGAATGGCGGGACGAAACACCGGGGAGCTGTTTTTT.

The chain carries TRBV5-1 and TRBJ2-7; tentatively, D is TRBD1 (7 bases). The CDR3 runs 13 residues. Between the trimmed V and J ends, which lost 4 bases and 3 bases, there was a span of 11 bases. Germline CDR1 reads SGHRS; CDR2 reads YFSETQ. The CDR3: CASSGGTVYEQYF. For the CDR3, the DNA is TGCGCCAGCAGCGGGGGGACAGTCTACGAGCAGTACTTC.

This chain uses TRBV9 with TRBJ2-1; D possibly matches TRBD1 or TRBD2 (5 bases each). The V gene lost 3 bases and the J gene lost 6 bases, with 16 bases spanning the gap. Germline CDR1 and CDR2: SGDLS and YYNGEE. There are 15 residues in the CDR3. The CDR3 coding sequence is TGTGCCAGCAGCGGCGCCATTGGGGGTGGCAATGAGCAGTTCTTC. Its protein is CASSGAIGGGNEQFF. Drawing the rest from reference TRBV9 and TRBJ2-1, the complete variable domain is DSGVTQTPKHLITATGQRVTLRCSPRSGDLSVYWYQQSLDQGLQFLIQYYNGEERAKGNILERFSAQQFPDLHSELNLSSLELGDSALYFCASSGAIGGGNEQFFGPGTRLTVL.

The chain uses TRBV5-4 and TRBJ2-7, with D hard to call. The CDR3 is made up of 14 amino acids. V gave up 0 bases and J gave up 1 base, with 8 bases separating them. Germline V gene sequence: CDR1 SGHNT, CDR2 YYREEE (reference sequence). In DNA, the CDR3 is TGTGCCAGCAGCTTGGAGGCCCGATCCTACGAGCAGTACTTC. Its translation: CASSLEARSYEQYF.